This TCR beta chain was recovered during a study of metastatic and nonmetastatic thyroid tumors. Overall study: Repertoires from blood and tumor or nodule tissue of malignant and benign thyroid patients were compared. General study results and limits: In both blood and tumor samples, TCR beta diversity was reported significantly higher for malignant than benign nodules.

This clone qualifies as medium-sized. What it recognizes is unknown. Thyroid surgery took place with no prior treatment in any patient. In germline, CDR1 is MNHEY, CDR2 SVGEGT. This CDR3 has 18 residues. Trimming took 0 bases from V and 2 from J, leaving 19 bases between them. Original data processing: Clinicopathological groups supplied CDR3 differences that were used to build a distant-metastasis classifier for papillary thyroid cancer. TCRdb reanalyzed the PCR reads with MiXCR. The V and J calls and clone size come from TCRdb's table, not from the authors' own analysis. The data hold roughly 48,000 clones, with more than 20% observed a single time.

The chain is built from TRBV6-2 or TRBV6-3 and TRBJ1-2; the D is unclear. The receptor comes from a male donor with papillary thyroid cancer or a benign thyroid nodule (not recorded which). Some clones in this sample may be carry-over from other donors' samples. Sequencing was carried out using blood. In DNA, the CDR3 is TGTGCCAGCAGTTACTCGAACTCGGGCGGGATCGCAAACTATGGCTACACCTTC. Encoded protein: CASSYSNSGGIANYGYTF.